The next 9 T cell receptor beta chains were all read from a single sample in a study of T cells in Graves' hyperthyroidism and ophthalmopathy. What was amplified from RNA transcripts were TCR beta CDR3 regions. The HTBI primer set served for first-round RT-PCR of the TCR CDR3. A single record per CDR3 protein comes from TCRdb applying MiXCR to the multiplex PCR reads. The top ten clones hold 7.9% of a sample with under 350,000 distinct CDR3 sequences, 12% to 15% of them seen once. Source material: blood. The receptors were sampled from a woman aged 40 to 50 with Graves' hyperthyroidism.

This clonotype has a count of ten or more. The CDR3 sequence: CASSDVGATEAFF. For the CDR3, the DNA is TGTGCCAGCAGTGATGTGGGGGCCACTGAAGCTTTCTTT. V is TRBV2 and J is TRBJ1-1; D possibly corresponds to TRBD1 (6 bases). CDR3 length: 13 residues. CDR1 is SNHLY and CDR2 is FYNNEI in the germline V gene. V was shortened by 3 bases and J by 4 bases, with 9 bases between the two germline ends.

This clonotype was counted at least ten times. The chain uses TRBV2 and TRBJ2-1; no reliable D call. With 8 bases removed from V and 7 bases from J, the gap between germline ends came to 15 bases. From germline, CDR1 is SNHLY and CDR2 FYNNEI. The CDR3 is made up of 13 amino acids. CDR3 protein: CASRSTLRNEQFF. The DNA for the CDR3 is TGTGCCAGCCGAAGCACCCTAAGAAATGAGCAGTTCTTC.

This chain links TRBV5-1 with TRBJ2-5; D unclear. V was pared by 0 bases and J by 3 bases, with 6 bases between. Germline V lookup: CDR1 SGHRS, CDR2 YFSETQ. The CDR3 has 13 amino acids. The DNA for the CDR3 is TGCGCCAGCAGCTTGGTAAACGAAGAGACCCAGTACTTC. It codes for CASSLVNEETQYF.

This clonotype has a count of ten or more. The V call is TRBV18, the J call TRBJ2-3; D gene uncertain. Germline V gene sequence: CDR1 KGHSH, CDR2 LQKENI. The CDR3 is 12 residues long. V was trimmed by 1 base and J by 4 bases, leaving 3 bases between them. CDR3 sequence reads: CASSPRADTQYF. The CDR3, as DNA: TGTGCCAGCTCACCACGGGCAGATACGCAGTATTTT. The complete variable domain, with remaining parts taken from reference TRBV18 and TRBJ2-3, reads NAGVMQNPRHLVRRRGQEARLRCSPMKGHSHVYWYRQLPEEGLKFMVYLQKENIIDESGMPKERFSAEFPKEGPSILRIQQVVRGDSAAYFCASSPRADTQYFGPGTRLTVL.

This clonotype was counted many times. The chain has TRBV5-5 and TRBJ2-5; no reliable D call. Trimming took off 2 bases at V and 4 bases at J, with 9 bases between the two ends. The V gene's germline CDR1 is SGHKS and CDR2 YYEKEE (reference sequence). The CDR3 consists of 13 residues. The CDR3 is CASSLTGGETQYF. CDR3 bases: TGTGCCAGCAGCTTAACGGGTGGAGAGACCCAGTACTTC.

This clonotype was recorded a few times. The V call is TRBV20-1, the J call TRBJ2-1, with 12 positions matching TRBD2. The CDR3 totals 17 residues. V was pared by 2 bases and J by 0 bases, with 5 bases of the junction left unmatched. From germline, CDR1 is DFQATT and CDR2 SNEGSKA (reference sequence). The CDR3 is CSARRTSGVSSYNEQFF. The CDR3 DNA follows: TGCAGTGCTAGACGGACTAGCGGGGTCAGCTCCTACAATGAGCAGTTCTTC.

This clonotype showed up many times. V and J are TRBV5-1 and TRBJ2-3; D is perhaps TRBD2 (5 bases). Germline CDR1 SGHRS, CDR2 YFSETQ. CDR3 size: 13 residues. The V and J ends lost 1 base and 4 bases respectively, with 7 bases between them. CDR3 protein: CASSLSAADTQYF. The CDR3 coding sequence is TGCGCCAGCAGCTTGTCAGCGGCAGATACGCAGTATTTT.

Note on this clonotype: A read error may be the cause here, since a much bigger clone is one base away. The chain links TRBV13 to TRBJ2-5; possible D gene TRBD2, 5 bases. Germline V CDR1 and CDR2: PRHDT, FYEKMQ (reference sequence). This CDR3 region has 16 residues. V was trimmed by 5 bases and J by 0 bases, leaving 16 bases between them. The CDR3 sequence is CASSPGLEGYQETQYF. CDR3 coding DNA: TGTGCCAGCAGCCCCGGCCTTGAGGGATACCAAGAGACCCAGTACTTC.

This clonotype was observed a few times. V gene TRBV13 combines with J gene TRBJ2-7, with 9 positions matching TRBD2. This CDR3 comprises 16 residues. Trimming cost V 4 bases and J 7 bases; bases outside gene matches: 14. CDR1 is PRHDT and CDR2 is FYEKMQ in the germline V gene (reference sequence). CDR3 nucleotide sequence: TGTGCCAGCAGCTCAAAGGGTAGCGGGAGATTAGGTGAGCAGTACTTC. It encodes CASSSKGSGRLGEQYF.